This TCR beta chain was identified during a study of CD8 T cells in ankylosing spondylitis. This clonotype came up many times. TCRdb processed the 5' RACE reads anew with MiXCR; each CDR3 protein has one entry. The sample holds 200,000 to 300,000 distinct CDR3 sequences, roughly 25% seen once. V lost 1 base to trimming and J lost 8 bases, with 13 bases between them. This CDR3 is 13 amino acids long. CDR1 is DFQATT and CDR2 is SNEGSKA in the germline V gene (reference sequence). Sequenced material: blood, either unsorted or a sorted T cell fraction (not recorded which). This clonotype was sampled from a male donor with ankylosing spondylitis or in good health (not recorded which). The chain has TRBV20-1 and TRBJ2-3, with D possibly matching TRBD2 (6 bases). This CDR3 is CSARVVGGPTQYF. In DNA, the CDR3 is TGCAGTGCTAGAGTGGTGGGGGGACCTACGCAGTATTTT.